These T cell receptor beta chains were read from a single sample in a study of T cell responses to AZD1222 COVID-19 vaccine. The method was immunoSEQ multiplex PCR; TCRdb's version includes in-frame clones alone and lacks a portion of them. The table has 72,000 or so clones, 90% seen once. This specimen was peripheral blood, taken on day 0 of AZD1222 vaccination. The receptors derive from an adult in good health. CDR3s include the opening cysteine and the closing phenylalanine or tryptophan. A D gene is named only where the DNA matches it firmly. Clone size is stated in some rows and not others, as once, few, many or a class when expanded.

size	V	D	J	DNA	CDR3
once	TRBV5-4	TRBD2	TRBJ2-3	TGTGCCAGCAGCCGAAGGACTAGCGGGGGCCCCGATACGCAGTATTTT	CASSRRTSGGPDTQYF
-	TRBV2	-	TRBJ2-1	TGTGCCAGCAGTGAACTCGCGGTGCAGAATGAGCAGTTCTTC	CASSELAVQNEQFF
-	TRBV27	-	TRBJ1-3	TGTGCCAGCAGGAAAGGGGGGTCGGAAAACACCATATATTTT	CASRKGGSENTIYF
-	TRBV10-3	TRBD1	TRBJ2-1	TGTGCCATCAGTGGGGACAGGCAATACAATGAGCAGTTCTTC	CAISGDRQYNEQFF
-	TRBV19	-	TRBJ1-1	TGTGCCAGTAGTATCGGGACCTCTGTCAGCCCTGAAGCTTTCTTT	CASSIGTSVSPEAFF
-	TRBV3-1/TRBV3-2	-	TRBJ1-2	TGTGCCAGCAGCCTGGCAGGACCCCACTATGGCTACACCTTC	CASSLAGPHYGYTF
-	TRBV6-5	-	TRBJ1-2	TGTGCCAGCAGTCGTCAGGTACAGGAAGGCTACACCTTC	CASSRQVQEGYTF
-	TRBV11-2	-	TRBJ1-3	TGTGCCAGCACCGCGTGGGGGTACGGAAACACCATATATTTT	CASTAWGYGNTIYF
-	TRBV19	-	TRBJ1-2	TGTGCCAGTACAGAAGGGACATTATTATCGCGTGGCTACACCTTC	CASTEGTLLSRGYTF
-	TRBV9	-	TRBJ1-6	TGTGCCAGCAGCGTAGGTGCAGGGGCGGGATCCTATAATTCACCCCTCCACTTT	CASSVGAGAGSYNSPLHF
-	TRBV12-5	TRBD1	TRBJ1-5	TGTGCTAGTGGTTTGGTTCAGGGGGATAGCAATCAGCCCCAGCATTTT	CASGLVQGDSNQPQHF
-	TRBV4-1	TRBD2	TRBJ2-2	TGCGCCAGCAGCCTAGGAAGAGGACTAGCATACACCGGGGAGCTGTTTTTT	CASSLGRGLAYTGELFF
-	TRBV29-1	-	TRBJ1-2	TGCAGCGCCATTCGGGCAGGGGTGACTGGCTACACCTTC	CSAIRAGVTGYTF
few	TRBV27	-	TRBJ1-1	TGTGCCAGCAGTCTCAACAGGGTGTCTCAACAAGCTTTCTTT	CASSLNRVSQQAFF
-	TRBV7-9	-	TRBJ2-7	TGTGCCAGCAGCATCTTCGACGAGCAGTACTTC	CASSIFDEQYF
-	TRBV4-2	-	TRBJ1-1	TGTGCCAGCAGCCCGGTTGAGAACACTGAAGCTTTCTTT	CASSPVENTEAFF
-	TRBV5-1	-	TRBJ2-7	TGCGCCAGCAGAAACAGGGCGATCTCCTACGAGCAGTACTTC	CASRNRAISYEQYF
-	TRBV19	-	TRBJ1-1	TGTGCCAGTATAGGGGGGCTTGGGACTGAAGCTTTCTTT	CASIGGLGTEAFF
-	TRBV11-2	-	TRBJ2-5	TGTGCCAGCAGCCCCATAGTCCAAGAGACCCAGTACTTC	CASSPIVQETQYF
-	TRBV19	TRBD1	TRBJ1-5	TGTGCCAGTAGTAAGGGGACAGGGCCCGTGGATCAGCCCCAGCATTTT	CASSKGTGPVDQPQHF
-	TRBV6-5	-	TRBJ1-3	TGTGCCAGCACCCGACAGAAATCTGGAAACACCATATATTTT	CASTRQKSGNTIYF
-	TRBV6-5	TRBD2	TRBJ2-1	TGTGCCAGCAGTTCCGGGACTAGCCCCTACAATGAGCAGTTCTTC	CASSSGTSPYNEQFF
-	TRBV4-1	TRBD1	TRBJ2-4	TGCGCCAGCAGCCAAGAAGGGACAGGGACATCCAAAAACATTCAGTACTTC	CASSQEGTGTSKNIQYF
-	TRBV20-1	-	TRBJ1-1	TGCAGTGCTAGTCTATTGTCGGGGAACACTGAAGCTTTCTTT	CSASLLSGNTEAFF
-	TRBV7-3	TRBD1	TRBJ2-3	TGTGCCAGCAGCCCACAGGGGGCGCGGGCAGATACGCAGTATTTT	CASSPQGARADTQYF
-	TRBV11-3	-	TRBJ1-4	TGTGCCAGCAGCTTGTTTTTAGGGGAGGAAAATGAAAAACTGTTTTTT	CASSLFLGEENEKLFF
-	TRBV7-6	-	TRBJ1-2	TGTGCCAGCAGCTTAGAAGGGGCGCATGGCTACACCTTC	CASSLEGAHGYTF
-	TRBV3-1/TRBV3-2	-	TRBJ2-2	TGTGCCAGCAGCGAGGGACGGAACACCGGGGAGCTGTTTTTT	CASSEGRNTGELFF
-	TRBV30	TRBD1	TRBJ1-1	TGTGCCTGGAAGCGAACGACAGGGGTCACTGAAGCTTTCTTT	CAWKRTTGVTEAFF
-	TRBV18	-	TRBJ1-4	TGTGCCAGCTCACCCCGGCAGGCAGGAGAAAAACTGTTTTTT	CASSPRQAGEKLFF
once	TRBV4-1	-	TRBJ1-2	TGCGCCAGCAGCCAAGGGGTAGGGGATTATGGCTACACCTTC	CASSQGVGDYGYTF
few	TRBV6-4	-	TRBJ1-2	TGTGCCAGCAGTCAAAACCCTGGGCAACACTATGGCTACACCTTC	CASSQNPGQHYGYTF
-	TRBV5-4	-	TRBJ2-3	TGTGCCAGCAGCTTGGCAGGGGGGTCTAGCACAGATACGCAGTATTTT	CASSLAGGSSTDTQYF
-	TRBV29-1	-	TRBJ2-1	TGCAGCGCGGCCCTTCTTAGCTCCTACAATGAGCAGTTCTTC	CSAALLSSYNEQFF
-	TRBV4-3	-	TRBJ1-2	TGCGCCAGCAGCCAAGCGCAGGGCTATGGCTACACCTTC	CASSQAQGYGYTF
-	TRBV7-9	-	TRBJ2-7	TGTGCCAGCAGCGCAAAAAACTGGGAGGAGCAGTACTTC	CASSAKNWEEQYF
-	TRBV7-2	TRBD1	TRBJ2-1	TGTGCCAGCAGCTTACTCTACAGGGGAATCTCTGAGCAGTTCTTC	CASSLLYRGISEQFF
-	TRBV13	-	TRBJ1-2	TGTGCCAGCAGCCTTGGGCTCCAGTCGCGCTACACCTTC	CASSLGLQSRYTF
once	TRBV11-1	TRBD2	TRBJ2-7	TGTGCCAGCAGCCTTATCGCGGGGGGACTAGCCTACGAGCAGTACTTC	CASSLIAGGLAYEQYF
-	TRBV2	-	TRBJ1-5	TGTGCCAGCAGTGAATTGGGGTTTAGCAATCAGCCCCAGCATTTT	CASSELGFSNQPQHF
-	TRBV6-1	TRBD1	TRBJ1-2	TGTGCCAGCAGTGGCCGACAGGGGGAATCGGTGGACTATGGCTACACCTTC	CASSGRQGESVDYGYTF
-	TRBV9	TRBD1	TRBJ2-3	TGTGCCAGCAGCGTAGGCTTGGACAGGGCGACGGATACGCAGTATTTT	CASSVGLDRATDTQYF
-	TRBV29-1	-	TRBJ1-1	TGCAGCGTTGAAGATCCTGGGATTGGGGCTTTCTTT	CSVEDPGIGAFF
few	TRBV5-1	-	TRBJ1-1	TGCGCCAGCAGCATCTCCCTAACAGGGACCGAAGCTTTCTTT	CASSISLTGTEAFF
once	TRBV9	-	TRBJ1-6	TGTGCCAGCAGTCCCCGGGGAGGGAAGGAAAATTCACCCCTCCACTTT	CASSPRGGKENSPLHF
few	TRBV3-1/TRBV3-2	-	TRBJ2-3	TGTGCCAGCAGCCCCGTGAGGGGGGCAAGGGCAGATACGCAGTATTTT	CASSPVRGARADTQYF
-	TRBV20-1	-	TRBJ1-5	TGCAGTGCTAGTCTCCAGAGGGGGGATTTAATCAATCAGCCCCAGCATTTT	CSASLQRGDLINQPQHF
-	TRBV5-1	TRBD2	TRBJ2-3	TGCGCCAGCAGCTTGGGGCCGGGACTAGCGAGGACAGATACGCAGTATTTT	CASSLGPGLARTDTQYF